These 21 T cell receptor beta chains originate from one sample sequenced in a study of T cell responses to AZD1222 COVID-19 vaccine (dated by TCRdb to the early 2020s). Library creation used the immunoSEQ multiplex PCR assay. TCRdb re-hosts the immuneACCESS table, in-frame sequences only. Its copies lack some clones; in the studies checked, an unresolved V gene accounts for under half of them, and the cause for the rest is not known. Counted in this sample were about 130,000 clones; about 85% of them appeared once. The top ten hold approximately 4% of the sample. The time point label for this specimen denotes: baseline before first vaccination. This specimen consisted of peripheral blood, obtained on day 0 of AZD1222 vaccination. All receptors derive from an adult in good health.

The V call is TRBV18, the J call TRBJ2-7; 7 bases are a match to TRBD2. J gave up 5 bases and V 2 bases, and 0 bases lay outside the gene matches. The CDR3 has 12 residues. The V gene's germline CDR1 is KGHSH and CDR2 LQKENI. CDR3 in DNA: TGTGCCAGCTCACCAGGGGGGGACGAGCAGTACTTC. This gives the protein CASSPGGDEQYF. Full variable domain (remainder filled in from reference TRBV18 and TRBJ2-7): NAGVMQNPRHLVRRRGQEARLRCSPMKGHSHVYWYRQLPEEGLKFMVYLQKENIIDESGMPKERFSAEFPKEGPSILRIQQVVRGDSAAYFCASSPGGDEQYFGPGTRLTVT.

V usage is TRBV6-5 and J usage is TRBJ1-1; maybe TRBD1 (6 bases). The germline CDR1 and CDR2 sequences are MNHEY and SVGAGI. This CDR3 is 15 amino acids long. The ends were cut back, 6 bases at V and 2 bases at J, with 16 bases in the middle. CDR3 loop: CASSLLGGRNTEAFF. The CDR3 region has the DNA TGTGCCAGCAGCCTTCTTGGGGGGCGAAACACTGAAGCTTTCTTT.

The chain couples TRBV28 to TRBJ2-4; 9 positions agree with TRBD1. Germline V CDR1 and CDR2: MDHEN, SYDVKM. The junction had 8 bases not matched to a gene; V was cut back by 6 bases and J by 2 bases. This CDR3 region has 16 residues. CDR3 amino acids: CASRYGQGMTKNIQYF. The CDR3 coding sequence is TGTGCCAGCAGATATGGACAGGGGATGACCAAAAACATTCAGTACTTC. Drawing the rest from reference TRBV28 and TRBJ2-4, the complete variable domain is DVKVTQSSRYLVKRTGEKVFLECVQDMDHENMFWYRQDPGLGLRLIYFSYDVKMKEKGDIPEGYSVSREKKERFSLILESASTNQTSMYLCASRYGQGMTKNIQYFGAGTRLSVL.

V and J are TRBV7-2 and TRBJ1-2; D not resolved. The V end lost 1 base, the J end lost 5 bases, and 8 bases lay between the germline ends. The length of the CDR3 is 13 residues. Germline CDR1 SGHTA, CDR2 FQGNSA. CDR3 coding DNA: TGTGCCAGCAGCTTAGTAGCGGAATATGGCTACACCTTC. Translating it yields CASSLVAEYGYTF.

The chain joins TRBV27 to TRBJ1-6; D uncertain. This CDR3 comprises 14 residues. The germline V gene has CDR1 MNHEY and CDR2 SMNVEV (reference sequence). V lost 4 bases to trimming and J lost 7 bases, with 11 bases between them. The CDR3 loop reads CASSSRRTNSPLHF. CDR3 nucleotide sequence: TGTGCCAGCAGTTCACGACGGACCAATTCACCCCTCCACTTT.

This rearrangement joins TRBV5-1 to TRBJ2-7; D may match TRBD1 or TRBD2 (7 bases each). V lost 6 bases, J lost 0 bases, and 13 bases lay in between. The germline gives CDR1 SGHRS, CDR2 YFSETQ. This CDR3 is built from 14 residues. The CDR3 DNA reads as TGCGCCAGCAAGCAGGGGGGGAGCTCCTACGAGCAGTACTTC. Translated: CASKQGGSSYEQYF.

This chain uses TRBV28 with TRBJ1-4; 8 nucleotides agree with TRBD1. Germline values: CDR1 MDHEN, CDR2 SYDVKM. Trimming took 6 bases from V and 8 from J; bases not matched to a gene: 8. The CDR3 has 14 amino acids. The CDR3 spells CASSTDRGPEKLFF. In nucleotides, the CDR3 is TGTGCCAGCAGCACCGACAGGGGCCCCGAAAAACTGTTTTTT.

In nucleotides, the CDR3 is TGTGCCTGGAGTGCGGGACGGAGCCATTCACCCCTCCACTTT. Its protein is CAWSAGRSHSPLHF. The chain uses TRBV30 and TRBJ1-6; D possibly corresponds to TRBD1 (5 bases). V shed 1 base and J shed 8 bases, with 12 bases lying between them. The CDR3 covers 14 residues. Per the germline V gene, CDR1 is GTSNPN and CDR2 is SVGIG (reference sequence).

The chain links TRBV7-6 to TRBJ2-2, with TRBD1 identical over 7 bases. V was clipped by 2 bases and J by 6 bases; unmatched bases: 15. This CDR3 region has 18 residues. The germline V gene encodes CDR1 SGHVS and CDR2 FNYEAQ. The CDR3 region is CASSLTNSGQLSAGELFF. The CDR3 DNA is TGTGCCAGCAGCTTAACCAACTCGGGACAGCTCTCCGCCGGGGAGCTGTTTTTT.

The chain combines TRBV19 with TRBJ2-5, with TRBD2 matching 7 bases. Unmatched junction bases numbered 10, after V lost 5 bases and J lost 4 bases. The CDR3 is 15 amino acids. In germline, CDR1 is LNHDA, CDR2 SQIVND (reference sequence). The DNA of the CDR3 is TGTGCCAGTAGTGGCCCTCTAGGGAGGGGAGAGACCCAGTACTTC. It is translated as CASSGPLGRGETQYF.

The chain recombines TRBV4-2 with TRBJ2-2; 12 bases match TRBD2. CDR3 length: 16 amino acids. After removal of 4 bases from V and 7 bases from J, the junction contained 7 bases not matched to a gene. Germline loops: CDR1 LGHNA, CDR2 YNFKEQ. The CDR3 DNA is TGTGCCAGCAGCCCCCCGACTAGCGGGAGCTACGGGGAGCTGTTTTTT. As protein: CASSPPTSGSYGELFF.

The chain has TRBV13 and TRBJ2-7, with D possibly TRBD1 on 6 matching bases. V was shortened by 1 base and J by 0 bases, with 13 bases between the two germline ends. CDR1 and CDR2 (germline): PRHDT, FYEKMQ (reference sequence). The CDR3 is made up of 16 amino acids. The CDR3 protein is CASSLDRQGSSYEQYF. The DNA for the CDR3 is TGTGCCAGCAGCTTAGATCGGCAGGGGAGCTCCTACGAGCAGTACTTC.

The J gene is TRBJ1-5, the V gene TRBV5-1, with a weak D call TRBD1 (6 bases). Germline V gives CDR1 SGHRS, CDR2 YFSETQ. The V end was cut by 0 bases, the J end by 2 bases, with 12 bases between. This CDR3 comprises 16 residues. CDR3 loop: CASSLEGVGGNQPQHF. For the CDR3, the DNA is TGCGCCAGCAGCTTGGAGGGGGTAGGAGGCAATCAGCCCCAGCATTTT.

This clone was seen a few times. J is TRBJ2-1 and V is TRBV19; D not certain. The CDR3 runs 12 residues. In germline, CDR1 is LNHDA, CDR2 SQIVND (reference sequence). V gave up 3 bases and J gave up 12 bases, with 12 bases separating them. As DNA, the CDR3 is TGTGCCAGTAGTATGCGAGAGGCCATGCAGTTCTTC. It yields the protein CASSMREAMQFF.

The rearrangement joins TRBV6-5 to TRBJ1-1; the D gene is possibly TRBD1 (5 bases). The CDR3 spans 13 residues. The germline CDR1 and CDR2 sequences are MNHEY and SVGAGI. The V end lost 6 bases, the J end lost 5 bases, and 13 bases lay between the germline ends. The CDR3 region is CASSPKGRTEAFF. Written as DNA, the CDR3 is TGTGCCAGCAGCCCCAAGGGGCGGACTGAAGCTTTCTTT.

The V call is TRBV27, the J call TRBJ2-7, with TRBD2 matching over 14 bases. The CDR3 contains 17 residues. Germline trimming cut 5 bases from V and 3 bases from J; bases unmatched to any gene: 9. From germline, CDR1 is MNHEY and CDR2 SMNVEV (reference sequence). CDR3 amino acids: CASSPTTSGGAFYEQYF. DNA of the CDR3: TGTGCCAGCAGTCCAACGACTAGCGGGGGGGCGTTCTACGAGCAGTACTTC.

This sequence joins TRBV2 and TRBJ1-2; D ambiguous. The germline gives CDR1 SNHLY, CDR2 FYNNEI. The length of the CDR3 is 14 residues. The V end was cut by 4 bases, the J end by 4 bases, with 13 bases between. CDR3 in DNA: TGTGCCAGCAGTGCAATGGGTTACCCCTATGGCTACACCTTC. This codes for CASSAMGYPYGYTF.

CDR3 amino acids: CASSLGREETQYF. CDR3 nucleotides: TGTGCCAGCAGCCTCGGGAGGGAGGAGACCCAGTACTTC. The chain joins TRBV9 to TRBJ2-5; TRBD2 agrees at 8 bases. This CDR3 comprises 13 residues. From germline, CDR1 is SGDLS and CDR2 YYNGEE. The V segment lost 4 bases and the J segment 5 bases; nucleotides outside the gene matches: 4. Full variable domain (outside the CDR3, taken from reference TRBV9 and TRBJ2-5): DSGVTQTPKHLITATGQRVTLRCSPRSGDLSVYWYQQSLDQGLQFLIQYYNGEERAKGNILERFSAQQFPDLHSELNLSSLELGDSALYFCASSLGREETQYFGPGTRLLVL.

V is TRBV6-5 and J is TRBJ2-1, with D possibly being TRBD1 or TRBD2 (6 bases each). CDR1 is MNHEY and CDR2 is SVGAGI in the germline V gene. CDR3 length: 16 amino acids. V dropped 1 base and J dropped 7 bases, with 17 bases sitting between them. The CDR3 sequence: CASSYWGAVGFNEQFF. The CDR3 DNA is TGTGCCAGCAGTTACTGGGGGGCCGTAGGTTTTAATGAGCAGTTCTTC.

The gene calls are TRBV5-6 and TRBJ1-6; 10 positions agree with TRBD1. Germline V gene data show CDR1 as SGHDT and CDR2 as YYEEEE. The ends lost 6 bases at V and 5 bases at J; junction bases unmatched: 11. The CDR3 is made up of 17 amino acids. CDR3 bases: TGTGCCAGCACCATAAGAAGGACAGGGGGAGATAATTCACCCCTCCACTTT. Translating it yields CASTIRRTGGDNSPLHF.

This chain connects TRBV19 to TRBJ1-2, with 8 bases lining up with TRBD1. The CDR3 has 16 amino acids. Trimming cost V 11 bases and J 4 bases; bases outside gene matches: 18. Germline V CDR1 and CDR2: LNHDA, SQIVND (reference sequence). Written as DNA, the CDR3 is TGTGCCGTTCGCGCGGAGGGCAGGGGGCGCGGCTATGGCTACACCTTC. Residues: CAVRAEGRGRGYGYTF.